This passage covers 9 T cell receptor beta chains from one sample sequenced in a study of monozygotic twins with inflammatory bowel disease (dated by TCRdb to about 2019). The library was prepared using 5' RACE. The instrument given in TCRdb is Illumina HiSeq 2500. TCRdb reprocessed the reads; each CDR3 protein sequence makes one entry, and DNA is unavailable. The sample has approximately 160,000 distinct CDR3 sequences on record. The top ten clonotypes cover about 8% of the sample. Sequenced input: blood. The receptors shown here come from a human donor with ulcerative colitis or Crohn's disease, or a healthy co-twin of an affected twin (not recorded which).

The chain has TRBV10-3 and TRBJ1-2. CDR3 size: 15 residues. Germline CDR1 and CDR2: ENHRY and SYGVKD. The CDR3: CAISEHGGTNYGYTF.

V usage is TRBV15 and J usage is TRBJ1-1. The CDR3 consists of 15 residues. Germline CDR1 reads LNHNV; CDR2 reads YYDKDF (reference sequence). The CDR3 reads CATSRERAVNTEAFF.

The rearrangement links TRBV29-1 to TRBJ2-2; as DNA is missing, the TRBD2 call by TCRdb cannot be tested. CDR1 SQVTM and CDR2 ANQGSEA come from the germline V gene. The CDR3 is 14 amino acids. CDR3 residues: CSVEGTSVTGELFF.

The chain joins TRBV5-3 to TRBJ1-5; TCRdb's D call of TRBD1 is untestable without DNA. TRBV5-3 is an ORF, and what it does is uncertain. The CDR3 contains 16 residues. The CDR3 region is CARSHTGALSNQPQHF.

The chain recombines TRBV27 with TRBJ1-4. The CDR3 extends over 15 amino acids. Germline CDR1 MNHEY, CDR2 SMNVEV (reference sequence). The CDR3 region is CASSLRGRLGEKLFF.

The chain carries TRBV6-1 and TRBJ2-5; no DNA is available, so the TRBD1 call from TCRdb remains unchecked. CDR1 is MNHNS, CDR2 SASEGT, per germline. This CDR3 is built from 15 residues. This CDR3 reads CASSRTGTRQETQYF.

The V call is TRBV6-1, the J call TRBJ2-1; the D call from TCRdb, TRBD2, cannot be confirmed without DNA. Germline-derived CDR1 and CDR2 are MNHNS and SASEGT. This CDR3 spans 14 amino acids. The CDR3 is CASSRRVSHNEQFF.

CDR3: CATLAGTANYGYTF. J is TRBJ1-2 and V is TRBV6-6; TCRdb indicates TRBD1, and absent DNA this call remains unverified. Germline lookup yields CDR1 MNHNY and CDR2 SVGAGI (reference sequence). The CDR3 sequence is 14 residues long.

V usage is TRBV5-1 and J usage is TRBJ2-3; TCRdb proposes TRBD2, but this gene call is untestable without DNA. Germline V CDR1 and CDR2: SGHRS, YFSETQ. This CDR3 comprises 18 residues. The CDR3 reads CASSFSGTSGRVSDTQYF. Looking up the rest from reference TRBV5-1 and TRBJ2-3 gives the full variable domain: KAGVTQTPRYLIKTRGQQVTLSCSPISGHRSVSWYQQTPGQGLQFLFEYFSETQRNKGNFPGRFSGRQFSNSRSEMNVSTLELGDSALYLCASSFSGTSGRVSDTQYFGPGTRLTVL.